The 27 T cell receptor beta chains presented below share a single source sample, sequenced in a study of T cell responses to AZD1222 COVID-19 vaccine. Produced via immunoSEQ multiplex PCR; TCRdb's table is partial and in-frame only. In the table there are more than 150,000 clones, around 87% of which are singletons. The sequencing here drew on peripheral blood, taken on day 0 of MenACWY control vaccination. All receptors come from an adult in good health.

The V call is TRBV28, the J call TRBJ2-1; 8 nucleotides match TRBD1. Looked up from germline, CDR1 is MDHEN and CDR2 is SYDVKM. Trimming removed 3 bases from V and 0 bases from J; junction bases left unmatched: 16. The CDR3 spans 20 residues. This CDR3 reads CASSFRNRGTLPASYNEQFF. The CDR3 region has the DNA TGTGCCAGCAGTTTCAGGAACAGGGGGACTTTACCAGCCTCCTACAATGAGCAGTTCTTC.

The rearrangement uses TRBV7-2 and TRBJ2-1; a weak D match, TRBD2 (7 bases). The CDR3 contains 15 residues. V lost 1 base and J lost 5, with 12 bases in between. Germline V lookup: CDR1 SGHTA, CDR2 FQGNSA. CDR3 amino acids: CASSLVGGADNEQFF. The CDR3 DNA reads TGTGCCAGCAGCTTAGTGGGGGGGGCTGACAATGAGCAGTTCTTC. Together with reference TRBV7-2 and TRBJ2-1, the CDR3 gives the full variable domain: GAGVSQSPSNKVTEKGKDVELRCDPISGHTALYWYRQSLGQGLEFLIYFQGNSAPDKSGLPSDRFSAERTGGSVSTLTIQRTQQEDSAVYLCASSLVGGADNEQFFGPGTRLTVL.

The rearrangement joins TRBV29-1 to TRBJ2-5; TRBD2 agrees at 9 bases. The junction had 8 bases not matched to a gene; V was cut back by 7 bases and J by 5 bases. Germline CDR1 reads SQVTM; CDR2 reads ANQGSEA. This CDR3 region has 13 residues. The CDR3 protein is CSAPSGGSETQYF. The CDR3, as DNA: TGCAGCGCCCCCAGCGGGGGGTCGGAGACCCAGTACTTC.

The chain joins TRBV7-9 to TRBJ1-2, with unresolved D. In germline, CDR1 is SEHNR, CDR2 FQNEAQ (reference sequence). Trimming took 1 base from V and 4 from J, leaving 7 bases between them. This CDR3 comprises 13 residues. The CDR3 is CASSLGEVYGYTF. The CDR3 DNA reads TGTGCCAGCAGCTTAGGTGAAGTCTATGGCTACACCTTC.

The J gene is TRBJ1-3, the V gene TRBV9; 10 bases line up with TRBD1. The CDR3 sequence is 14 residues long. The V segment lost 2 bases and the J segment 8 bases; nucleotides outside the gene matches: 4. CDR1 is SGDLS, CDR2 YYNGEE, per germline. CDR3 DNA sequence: TGTGCCAGCAGCGTCGGGACAGGGGCGGACACCATATATTTT. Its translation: CASSVGTGADTIYF.

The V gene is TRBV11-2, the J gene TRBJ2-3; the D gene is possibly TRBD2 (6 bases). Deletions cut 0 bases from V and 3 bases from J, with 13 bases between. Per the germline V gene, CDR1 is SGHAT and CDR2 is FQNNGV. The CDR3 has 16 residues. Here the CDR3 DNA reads TGTGCCAGCAGCTTAGAATACGGGAGAGTGACAGATACGCAGTATTTT. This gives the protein CASSLEYGRVTDTQYF.

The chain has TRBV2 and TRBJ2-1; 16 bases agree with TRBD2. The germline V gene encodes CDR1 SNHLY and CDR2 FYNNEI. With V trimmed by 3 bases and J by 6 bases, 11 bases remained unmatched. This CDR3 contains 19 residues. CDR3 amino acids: CASSEPGLAGGRGLNEQFF. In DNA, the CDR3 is TGTGCCAGCAGTGAGCCGGGACTAGCGGGGGGGCGTGGGCTCAATGAGCAGTTCTTC. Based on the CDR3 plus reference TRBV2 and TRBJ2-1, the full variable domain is EPEVTQTPSHQVTQMGQEVILRCVPISNHLYFYWYRQILGQKVEFLVSFYNNEISEKSEIFDDQFSVERPDGSNFTLKIRSTKLEDSAMYFCASSEPGLAGGRGLNEQFFGPGTRLTVL.

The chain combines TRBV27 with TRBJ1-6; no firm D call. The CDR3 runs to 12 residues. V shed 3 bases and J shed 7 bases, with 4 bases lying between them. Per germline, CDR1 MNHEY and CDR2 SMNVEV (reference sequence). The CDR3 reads CASSFGNSPLHF. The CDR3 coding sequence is TGTGCCAGCAGTTTCGGCAATTCACCCCTCCACTTT.

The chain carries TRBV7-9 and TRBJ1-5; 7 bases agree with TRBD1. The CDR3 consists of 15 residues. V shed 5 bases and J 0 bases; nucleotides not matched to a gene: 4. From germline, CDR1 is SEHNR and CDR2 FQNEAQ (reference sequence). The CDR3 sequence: CASSAAGGSNQPQHF. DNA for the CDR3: TGTGCCAGCAGCGCAGCAGGGGGTAGCAATCAGCCCCAGCATTTT.

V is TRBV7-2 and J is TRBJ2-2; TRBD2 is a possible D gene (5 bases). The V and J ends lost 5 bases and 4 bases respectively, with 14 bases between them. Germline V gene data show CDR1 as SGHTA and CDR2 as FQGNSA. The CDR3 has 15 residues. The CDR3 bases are TGTGCCAGCAGCCCCGCTGGCGGGCCCACCGGGGAGCTGTTTTTT. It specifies CASSPAGGPTGELFF.

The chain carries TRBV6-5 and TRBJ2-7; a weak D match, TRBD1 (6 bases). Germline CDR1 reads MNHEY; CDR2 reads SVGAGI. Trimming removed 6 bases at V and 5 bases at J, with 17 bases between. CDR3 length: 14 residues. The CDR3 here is CASSLQGEFHEQYF. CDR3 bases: TGTGCCAGCAGCTTACAGGGCGAATTCCACGAGCAGTACTTC.

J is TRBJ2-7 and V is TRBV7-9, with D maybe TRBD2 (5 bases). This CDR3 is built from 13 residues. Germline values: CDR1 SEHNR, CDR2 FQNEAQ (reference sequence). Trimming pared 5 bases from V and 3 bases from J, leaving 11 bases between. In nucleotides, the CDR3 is TGTGCCAGCAGCCCCGGGAACAGCTACGAGCAGTACTTC. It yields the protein CASSPGNSYEQYF.

The CDR3 DNA follows: TGTGCCAGCAGCCCCGGGACTGAATTCTACGAGCAGTACTTC. This translates into CASSPGTEFYEQYF. J is TRBJ2-7 and V is TRBV5-5; tentative D call: TRBD2 (6 bases). The CDR3 spans 14 residues. V was cut by 4 bases and J by 3 bases, with 14 bases left in between. Per germline, CDR1 SGHKS and CDR2 YYEKEE (reference sequence).

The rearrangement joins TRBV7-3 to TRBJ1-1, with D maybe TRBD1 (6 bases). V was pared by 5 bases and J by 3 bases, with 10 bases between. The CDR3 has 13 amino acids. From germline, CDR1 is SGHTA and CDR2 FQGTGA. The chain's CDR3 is CASSTTGYTEAFF. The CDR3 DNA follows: TGTGCCAGCAGCACAACAGGGTACACTGAAGCTTTCTTT.

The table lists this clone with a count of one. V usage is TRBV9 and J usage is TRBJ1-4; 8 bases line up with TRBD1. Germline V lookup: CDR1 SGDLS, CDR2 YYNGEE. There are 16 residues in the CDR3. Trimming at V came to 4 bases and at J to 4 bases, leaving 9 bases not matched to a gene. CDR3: CASSSSTGDVNEKLFF. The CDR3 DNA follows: TGTGCCAGCAGCTCCTCGACAGGGGACGTTAATGAAAAACTGTTTTTT.

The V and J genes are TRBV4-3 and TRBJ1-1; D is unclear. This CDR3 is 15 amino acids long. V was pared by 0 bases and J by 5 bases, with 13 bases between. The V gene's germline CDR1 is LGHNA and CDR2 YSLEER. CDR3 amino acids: CASSQDPPAGTEAFF. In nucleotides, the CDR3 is TGCGCCAGCAGCCAAGATCCCCCCGCGGGGACTGAAGCTTTCTTT.

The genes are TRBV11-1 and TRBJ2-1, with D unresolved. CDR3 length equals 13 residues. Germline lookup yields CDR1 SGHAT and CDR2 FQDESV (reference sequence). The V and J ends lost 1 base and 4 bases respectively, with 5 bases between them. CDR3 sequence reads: CASSLGNYNEQFF. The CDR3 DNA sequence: TGTGCCAGCAGCTTAGGGAATTACAATGAGCAGTTCTTC.

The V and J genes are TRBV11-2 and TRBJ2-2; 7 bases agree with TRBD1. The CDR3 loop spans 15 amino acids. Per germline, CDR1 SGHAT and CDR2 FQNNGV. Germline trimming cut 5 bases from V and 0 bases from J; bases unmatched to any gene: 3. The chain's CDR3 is CASSMDRSNTGELFF. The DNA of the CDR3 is TGTGCCAGCAGCATGGACAGGTCGAACACCGGGGAGCTGTTTTTT.

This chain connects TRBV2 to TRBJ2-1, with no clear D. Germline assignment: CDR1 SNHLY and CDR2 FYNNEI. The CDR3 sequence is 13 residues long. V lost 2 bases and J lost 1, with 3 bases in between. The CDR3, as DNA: TGTGCCAGCAGTGAAAGGTCCTACAATGAGCAGTTCTTC. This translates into CASSERSYNEQFF.

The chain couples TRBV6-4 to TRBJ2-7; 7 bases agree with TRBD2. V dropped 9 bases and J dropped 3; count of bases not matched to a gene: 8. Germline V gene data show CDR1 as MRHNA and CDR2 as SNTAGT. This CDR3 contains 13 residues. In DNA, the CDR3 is TGTGCCAGGGGGAGGGAATTCCGCTACGAGCAGTACTTC. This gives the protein CARGREFRYEQYF.

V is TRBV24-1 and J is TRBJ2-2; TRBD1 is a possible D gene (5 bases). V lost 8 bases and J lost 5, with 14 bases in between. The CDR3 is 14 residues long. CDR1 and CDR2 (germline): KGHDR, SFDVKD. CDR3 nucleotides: TGTGCCACCAAGGGGCAGGACGAAACCGGGGAGCTGTTTTTT. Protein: CATKGQDETGELFF.

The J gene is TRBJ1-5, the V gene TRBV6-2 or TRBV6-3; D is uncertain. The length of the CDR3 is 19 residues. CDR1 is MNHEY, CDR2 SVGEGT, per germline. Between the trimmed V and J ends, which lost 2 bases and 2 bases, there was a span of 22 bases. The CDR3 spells CASSYPESLEEWGNQPQHF. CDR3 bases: TGTGCCAGCAGTTACCCGGAGAGCCTAGAAGAATGGGGCAATCAGCCCCAGCATTTT.

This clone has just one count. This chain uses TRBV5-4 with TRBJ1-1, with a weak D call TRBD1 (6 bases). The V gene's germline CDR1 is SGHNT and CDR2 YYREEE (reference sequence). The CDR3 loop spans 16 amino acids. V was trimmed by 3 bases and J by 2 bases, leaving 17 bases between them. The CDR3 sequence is CASSSRPRTVNTEAFF. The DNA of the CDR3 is TGTGCCAGCAGCTCACGTCCTAGGACAGTTAACACTGAAGCTTTCTTT.

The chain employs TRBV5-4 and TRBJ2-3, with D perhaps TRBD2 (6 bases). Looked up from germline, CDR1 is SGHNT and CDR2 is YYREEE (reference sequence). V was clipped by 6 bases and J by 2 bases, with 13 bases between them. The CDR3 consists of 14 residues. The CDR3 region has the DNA TGTGCCAGCACCCTAGCGTTCAACACAGATACGCAGTATTTT. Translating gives CASTLAFNTDTQYF. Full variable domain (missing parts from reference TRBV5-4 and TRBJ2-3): ETGVTQSPTHLIKTRGQQVTLRCSSQSGHNTVSWYQQALGQGPQFIFQYYREEENGRGNFPPRFSGLQFPNYSSELNVNALELDDSALYLCASTLAFNTDTQYFGPGTRLTVL.

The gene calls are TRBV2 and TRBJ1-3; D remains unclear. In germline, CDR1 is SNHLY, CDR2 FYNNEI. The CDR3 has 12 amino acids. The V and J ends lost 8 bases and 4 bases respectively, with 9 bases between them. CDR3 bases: TGTGCCAGCGTTGATCGAGGAAACACCATATATTTT. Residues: CASVDRGNTIYF.

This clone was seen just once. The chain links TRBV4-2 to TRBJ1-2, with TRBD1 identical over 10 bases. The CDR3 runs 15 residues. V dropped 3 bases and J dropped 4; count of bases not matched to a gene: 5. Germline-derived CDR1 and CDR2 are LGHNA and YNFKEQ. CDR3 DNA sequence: TGTGCCAGCAGCCAGGAGACAGGGGGCGGCTATGGCTACACCTTC. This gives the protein CASSQETGGGYGYTF.

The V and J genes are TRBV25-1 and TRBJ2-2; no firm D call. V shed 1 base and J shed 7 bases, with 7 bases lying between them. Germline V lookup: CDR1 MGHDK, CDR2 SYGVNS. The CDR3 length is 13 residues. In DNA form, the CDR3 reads TGTGCCAGCAGTGAATTGAGAAACGGGGAGCTGTTTTTT. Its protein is CASSELRNGELFF. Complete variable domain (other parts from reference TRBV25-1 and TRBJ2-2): EADIYQTPRYLVIGTGKKITLECSQTMGHDKMYWYQQDPGMELHLIHYSYGVNSTEKGDLSSESTVSRIRTEHFPLTLESARPSHTSQYLCASSELRNGELFFGEGSRLTVL.